Listed below are T cell receptor beta chains from one sample, sequenced in a study of control samples from healthy donors and cancer patients. Clones were sequenced by immunoSEQ multiplex PCR, and TCRdb holds only the in-frame ones, with some missing. The repertoire holds about 180,000 clones, with around nine tenths as singletons. Specimen: blood. The receptors were gathered from a man younger than 40 in good health. Each CDR3 is given with its conserved first and last residue. The D gene is left open where the match is weak. Clone size appears in some rows only: once, few, many, or a class for an expanded clone.

v_call: TRBV30
clone_size: NA
d_call: NA
j_call: TRBJ1-1
cdr3_aa: CAWSNPRGVLNTEAFF
cdr3_nt: TGTGCCTGGAGTAACCCTCGTGGAGTACTGAACACTGAAGCTTTCTTT

v_call: TRBV7-2
clone_size: NA
d_call: NA
j_call: TRBJ2-5
cdr3_aa: CASSLAGPETQYF
cdr3_nt: TGTGCCAGCAGCTTGGCGGGGCCTGAGACCCAGTACTTC

v_call: TRBV10-3
clone_size: NA
d_call: NA
j_call: TRBJ1-1
cdr3_aa: CAISDPGLSTEAFF
cdr3_nt: TGTGCAATCAGTGACCCCGGGCTGAGTACTGAAGCTTTCTTT

v_call: TRBV24-1
clone_size: NA
d_call: TRBD2
j_call: TRBJ2-5
cdr3_aa: CATSDGVWTSGSRETQYF
cdr3_nt: TGTGCCACCAGTGATGGCGTCTGGACTAGCGGGAGTAGAGAGACCCAGTACTTC

v_call: TRBV19
clone_size: NA
d_call: NA
j_call: TRBJ2-5
cdr3_aa: CASSILVQETQYF
cdr3_nt: TGTGCCAGTAGTATACTAGTCCAAGAGACCCAGTACTTC

v_call: TRBV10-3
clone_size: many
d_call: TRBD2
j_call: TRBJ2-2
cdr3_aa: CAISGKGRAERGWWNTGELFF
cdr3_nt: TGTGCCATCAGTGGAAAGGGTAGGGCGGAGCGGGGTTGGTGGAACACCGGGGAGCTGTTTTTT

v_call: TRBV7-9
clone_size: NA
d_call: NA
j_call: TRBJ2-5
cdr3_aa: CASRNGLTQETQYF
cdr3_nt: TGTGCCAGCAGAAATGGACTCACGCAAGAGACCCAGTACTTC

v_call: TRBV10-3
clone_size: NA
d_call: NA
j_call: TRBJ2-7
cdr3_aa: CAISDRGAYEQYF
cdr3_nt: TGTGCCATCAGTGACAGGGGCGCCTACGAGCAGTACTTC

v_call: TRBV6-5
clone_size: NA
d_call: TRBD2
j_call: TRBJ2-1
cdr3_aa: CASSYSGGRTSNEQFF
cdr3_nt: TGTGCCAGCAGTTACTCTGGCGGGAGAACCTCCAATGAGCAGTTCTTC

v_call: TRBV5-6
clone_size: NA
d_call: NA
j_call: TRBJ1-2
cdr3_aa: CASSLIQGMGYTF
cdr3_nt: TGTGCCAGCAGCTTGATACAGGGAATGGGCTACACCTTC

v_call: TRBV7-8
clone_size: NA
d_call: NA
j_call: TRBJ2-5
cdr3_aa: CATRPWDYQETQYF
cdr3_nt: TGTGCCACTCGACCCTGGGACTACCAAGAGACCCAGTACTTC

v_call: TRBV6-4
clone_size: once
d_call: NA
j_call: TRBJ2-3
cdr3_aa: CASSVRPSRASTDTQYF
cdr3_nt: TGTGCCAGCAGTGTCCGTCCCTCGAGAGCTAGCACAGATACGCAGTATTTT

v_call: TRBV5-1
clone_size: NA
d_call: TRBD1
j_call: TRBJ1-2
cdr3_aa: CASSPRGYGYTF
cdr3_nt: TGCGCCAGCAGCCCCAGGGGGTATGGCTACACCTTC

v_call: TRBV7-3
clone_size: NA
d_call: NA
j_call: TRBJ1-1
cdr3_aa: CASSLTPSENTEAFF
cdr3_nt: TGTGCCAGCAGCTTAACTCCTAGTGAGAACACTGAAGCTTTCTTT

v_call: TRBV27
clone_size: NA
d_call: NA
j_call: TRBJ2-7
cdr3_aa: CASSSKPGHPYEQYF
cdr3_nt: TGTGCCAGCAGTTCCAAGCCGGGACATCCTTACGAGCAGTACTTC

v_call: TRBV7-2
clone_size: NA
d_call: NA
j_call: TRBJ1-2
cdr3_aa: CASSFFRGDSYGYTF
cdr3_nt: TGTGCCAGCAGCTTTTTTAGGGGGGACTCCTATGGCTACACCTTC

v_call: TRBV10-3
clone_size: NA
d_call: TRBD1
j_call: TRBJ1-4
cdr3_aa: CAISERPGGRANEKLFF
cdr3_nt: TGTGCCATCAGTGAGAGGCCAGGGGGCAGGGCTAATGAAAAACTGTTTTTT

v_call: TRBV7-2
clone_size: NA
d_call: TRBD1
j_call: TRBJ2-1
cdr3_aa: CASSPRQGSEQFF
cdr3_nt: TGTGCCAGCAGCCCTCGACAGGGGTCTGAGCAGTTCTTC

v_call: TRBV29-1
clone_size: NA
d_call: TRBD1
j_call: TRBJ1-1
cdr3_aa: CSVGQGYAEAFF
cdr3_nt: TGCAGCGTTGGACAGGGTTACGCTGAAGCTTTCTTT

v_call: TRBV15
clone_size: NA
d_call: NA
j_call: TRBJ2-7
cdr3_aa: CATSRDQYEQYF
cdr3_nt: TGTGCCACCAGCAGAGATCAGTACGAGCAGTACTTC

v_call: TRBV27
clone_size: NA
d_call: TRBD1
j_call: TRBJ2-1
cdr3_aa: CASSLRRQGYNEQFF
cdr3_nt: TGTGCCAGCAGTTTACGTAGACAGGGTTACAATGAGCAGTTCTTC

v_call: TRBV19
clone_size: NA
d_call: NA
j_call: TRBJ2-7
cdr3_aa: CASSIVAGNYEQYF
cdr3_nt: TGTGCCAGTAGTATAGTCGCCGGGAACTACGAGCAGTACTTC

v_call: TRBV5-4
clone_size: few
d_call: TRBD1
j_call: TRBJ2-7
cdr3_aa: CASSIQGYSYEQYF
cdr3_nt: TGTGCCAGCAGCATACAGGGGTATAGCTACGAGCAGTACTTC

v_call: TRBV19
clone_size: once
d_call: TRBD1
j_call: TRBJ2-5
cdr3_aa: CATGTGERTQYF
cdr3_nt: TGTGCGACCGGGACAGGGGAGCGGACCCAGTACTTC

v_call: TRBV7-2
clone_size: NA
d_call: TRBD2
j_call: TRBJ2-7
cdr3_aa: CASSLAAGGSYEQYF
cdr3_nt: TGTGCCAGCAGCTTAGCGGCGGGGGGCTCCTACGAGCAGTACTTC

v_call: TRBV6-1
clone_size: NA
d_call: NA
j_call: TRBJ1-1
cdr3_aa: CASSEVRGDTEAFF
cdr3_nt: TGTGCCAGCAGTGAAGTGAGGGGGGACACTGAAGCTTTCTTT

v_call: TRBV4-3
clone_size: NA
d_call: NA
j_call: TRBJ2-3
cdr3_aa: CASSQGPGTDTQYF
cdr3_nt: TGCGCCAGCAGCCAAGGTCCAGGGACAGATACGCAGTATTTT

v_call: TRBV2
clone_size: NA
d_call: NA
j_call: TRBJ1-1
cdr3_aa: CASSEPSGNTEAFF
cdr3_nt: TGTGCCAGCAGCGAACCTTCGGGGAACACTGAAGCTTTCTTT

v_call: TRBV6-6
clone_size: NA
d_call: TRBD2
j_call: TRBJ2-3
cdr3_aa: CASQSGGARDTQYF
cdr3_nt: TGTGCCAGCCAGAGCGGGGGGGCGAGGGATACGCAGTATTTT

v_call: TRBV7-8
clone_size: NA
d_call: NA
j_call: TRBJ1-5
cdr3_aa: CASSLGEGNQPQHF
cdr3_nt: TGTGCCAGCAGCTTAGGGGAAGGCAATCAGCCCCAGCATTTT

v_call: TRBV9
clone_size: NA
d_call: NA
j_call: TRBJ2-5
cdr3_aa: CASSAPDYTETQYF
cdr3_nt: TGTGCCAGCAGCGCACCGGACTATACGGAGACCCAGTACTTC

v_call: TRBV30
clone_size: once
d_call: NA
j_call: TRBJ1-5
cdr3_aa: CAWSPLGNQPQHF
cdr3_nt: TGTGCCTGGAGTCCCTTAGGCAATCAGCCCCAGCATTTT

v_call: TRBV7-9
clone_size: NA
d_call: NA
j_call: TRBJ1-1
cdr3_aa: CASSLSREGPPFF
cdr3_nt: TGTGCCAGCAGCTTGAGCAGGGAAGGCCCCCCTTTCTTT

v_call: TRBV10-1
clone_size: NA
d_call: TRBD1
j_call: TRBJ1-1
cdr3_aa: CASSARQGNTEAFF
cdr3_nt: TGCGCCAGCAGTGCGAGACAGGGGAACACTGAAGCTTTCTTT

v_call: TRBV7-2
clone_size: once
d_call: NA
j_call: TRBJ2-7
cdr3_aa: CASSSGHRYEQYF
cdr3_nt: TGTGCCAGCAGCTCCGGACACCGCTACGAGCAGTACTTC

v_call: TRBV11-2
clone_size: NA
d_call: NA
j_call: TRBJ2-7
cdr3_aa: CASSLERISYEQYF
cdr3_nt: TGTGCCAGCAGCTTAGAACGGATCTCCTACGAGCAGTACTTC

v_call: TRBV7-7
clone_size: few
d_call: NA
j_call: TRBJ2-2
cdr3_aa: CASSLDGRGTGELFF
cdr3_nt: TGTGCCAGCAGCTTAGACGGGAGAGGTACCGGGGAGCTGTTTTTT

v_call: TRBV28
clone_size: NA
d_call: NA
j_call: TRBJ2-1
cdr3_aa: CASSLPPGVGRNEQFF
cdr3_nt: TGTGCCAGCAGTTTACCTCCGGGGGTAGGGCGGAATGAGCAGTTCTTC

v_call: TRBV21-1
clone_size: NA
d_call: NA
j_call: TRBJ1-1
cdr3_aa: CASRTRGNTEAFF
cdr3_nt: TGTGCCAGCAGGACAAGAGGGAACACTGAAGCTTTCTTT

v_call: TRBV6-5
clone_size: NA
d_call: NA
j_call: TRBJ1-2
cdr3_aa: CASSSMGGAGGYTF
cdr3_nt: TGTGCCAGCAGTTCGATGGGGGGGGCAGGAGGCTACACCTTC

v_call: TRBV7-9
clone_size: NA
d_call: TRBD1
j_call: TRBJ2-2
cdr3_aa: CASSSGQGAPGELFF
cdr3_nt: TGTGCCAGCAGCTCGGGACAGGGGGCGCCCGGGGAGCTGTTTTTT

v_call: TRBV4-1
clone_size: NA
d_call: NA
j_call: TRBJ2-4
cdr3_aa: CASSPAGAEGNIQYF
cdr3_nt: TGCGCCAGCAGTCCTGCGGGGGCGGAGGGAAACATTCAGTACTTC

v_call: TRBV18
clone_size: NA
d_call: TRBD1
j_call: TRBJ2-3
cdr3_aa: CASSPLPGQGPDTQYF
cdr3_nt: TGTGCCAGCTCACCACTACCGGGACAGGGACCAGATACGCAGTATTTT

v_call: TRBV5-4
clone_size: NA
d_call: TRBD1
j_call: TRBJ1-4
cdr3_aa: CASSSRQGGTNEKLFF
cdr3_nt: TGTGCCAGCAGCTCACGACAGGGAGGGACTAATGAAAAACTGTTTTTT

v_call: TRBV6-5
clone_size: NA
d_call: NA
j_call: TRBJ1-1
cdr3_aa: CASTELSGGGTEAFF
cdr3_nt: TGTGCCAGCACCGAACTATCGGGGGGAGGAACTGAAGCTTTCTTT

v_call: TRBV29-1
clone_size: NA
d_call: NA
j_call: TRBJ1-4
cdr3_aa: CSVGPGGANEKLFF
cdr3_nt: TGCAGCGTCGGTCCCGGGGGGGCTAATGAAAAACTGTTTTTT

v_call: TRBV5-1
clone_size: few
d_call: NA
j_call: TRBJ2-1
cdr3_aa: CASSLDYNEQFF
cdr3_nt: TGCGCCAGCAGCTTGGACTACAATGAGCAGTTCTTC

v_call: TRBV3-1/TRBV3-2
clone_size: NA
d_call: NA
j_call: TRBJ2-3
cdr3_aa: CASSRRRSRGDTQYF
cdr3_nt: TGTGCCAGCAGCCGACGTAGGAGCAGGGGAGATACGCAGTATTTT

v_call: TRBV4-1
clone_size: NA
d_call: NA
j_call: TRBJ2-5
cdr3_aa: CASSQDRTGRETQYF
cdr3_nt: TGCGCCAGCAGCCAAGATCGGACTGGCAGGGAGACCCAGTACTTC

v_call: TRBV7-9
clone_size: NA
d_call: NA
j_call: TRBJ1-2
cdr3_aa: CASSLDRFYGYTF
cdr3_nt: TGTGCCAGCAGCTTAGACAGGTTTTATGGCTACACCTTC

v_call: TRBV5-4
clone_size: NA
d_call: TRBD1
j_call: TRBJ1-2
cdr3_aa: CASSSGTGINYGYTF
cdr3_nt: TGTGCCAGCAGCTCCGGGACAGGGATTAACTATGGCTACACCTTC

v_call: TRBV7-2
clone_size: NA
d_call: NA
j_call: TRBJ1-5
cdr3_aa: CASSLPGGQPQHF
cdr3_nt: TGTGCCAGCAGCTTACCCGGGGGGCAGCCCCAGCATTTT

v_call: TRBV4-1
clone_size: NA
d_call: NA
j_call: TRBJ2-3
cdr3_aa: CASSQGASLDTQYF
cdr3_nt: TGCGCCAGCAGCCAAGGTGCCAGCTTAGATACGCAGTATTTT

v_call: TRBV24-1
clone_size: NA
d_call: TRBD1
j_call: TRBJ1-1
cdr3_aa: CATSTTGGIEAFF
cdr3_nt: TGTGCCACCAGCACGACAGGGGGCATTGAAGCTTTCTTT

v_call: TRBV15
clone_size: NA
d_call: NA
j_call: TRBJ1-2
cdr3_aa: CATSRGEDGYTF
cdr3_nt: TGTGCCACCAGCAGAGGAGAAGATGGCTACACCTTC

v_call: TRBV7-3
clone_size: NA
d_call: NA
j_call: TRBJ2-1
cdr3_aa: CASSLRQGSNEQFF
cdr3_nt: TGTGCCAGCAGCTTAAGGCAGGGGAGTAATGAGCAGTTCTTC